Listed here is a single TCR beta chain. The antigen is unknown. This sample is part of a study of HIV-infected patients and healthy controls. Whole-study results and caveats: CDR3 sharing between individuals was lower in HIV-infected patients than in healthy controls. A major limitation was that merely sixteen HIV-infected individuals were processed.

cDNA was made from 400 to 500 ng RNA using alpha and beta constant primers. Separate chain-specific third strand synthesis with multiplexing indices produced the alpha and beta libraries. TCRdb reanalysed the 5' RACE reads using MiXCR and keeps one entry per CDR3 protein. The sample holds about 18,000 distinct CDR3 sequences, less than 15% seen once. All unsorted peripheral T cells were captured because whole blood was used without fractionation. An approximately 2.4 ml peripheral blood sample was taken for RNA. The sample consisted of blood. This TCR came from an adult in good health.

CDR3: CASNLWEINYGYTF. In DNA form, the CDR3 reads TGTGCCAGCAATCTGTGGGAGATTAACTATGGCTACACCTTC. The chain couples TRBV6-1 to TRBJ1-2; D call uncertain. CDR1 is MNHNS and CDR2 is SASEGT in the germline V gene. V was pared by 7 bases and J by 1 base, with 13 bases between. The CDR3 is 14 amino acids.